The present entry profiles one TCR beta chain with its context. Its recognized antigen is unknown. Per-base qualities were not stored, and no clone one base away is much larger. This sample is drawn from a study of beta chain features in type 1 diabetes (dated by TCRdb to the late 2010s). General notes on the study: No differences in mean age, gender distribution, total cell number or subset yield were found between patients and healthy donors. A total of 85 million to 140 million sorted cells were examined across all samples, and a strong correlation was observed between cell number per subset and RNA yield. The study compared the TCRB repertoires of sorted circulating CD4+ T cell subsets in recently diagnosed type 1 diabetes patients with those in matched healthy donors. Regulatory and stem cell-like memory subsets were isolated from only 8 patients and roughly eight healthy donors, whereas naive and central memory subsets came from all 30 or so donors. Here is what the overall study found, with its caveats: Because cDNA rather than genomic DNA was sequenced, highly expressing activated cells could have been over-represented, although no difference in activation and CD3 levels was found between groups. PCR may preferentially amplify shorter templates, but because patient and control samples were amplified and corrected together, any resulting skew would affect both groups equally. Type 1 diabetes patients showed a moderate but significant shortening of TCRB CDR3 length in all four CD4+ subsets. The naive, central memory and regulatory TCRB repertoires appeared to resemble one another more closely among patients than among healthy donors. Because the HLA sub-analyses included only small numbers of individuals, any influence of HLA type on TCRB rearrangement was left unresolved. At VDJ recombination sites, type 1 diabetes patients had fewer insertions and more deleted nucleotides, which implies abnormalities in thymic rearrangement.

All of the isolated RNA was reverse transcribed with the High Capacity cDNA Reverse Transcription Kit, so expressed TCRB transcripts were sequenced. Deep immunoSEQ sequencing was applied to naive, central memory and regulatory T cell samples, giving an average of about 3.4 million total reads per sample. After sorted cells were lysed in RLT buffer, RNA was extracted with DNase-treated RNeasy Micro or Mini kits, with the choice depending on cell number. Each cell subset was processed on its own to prevent cross-contamination, while patient and healthy donor samples were processed together. The immunoSEQ multiplex PCR was used to amplify TCRB sequences from cDNA, yielding 87-bp fragments that span the CDR3 region. Sequencing of the amplicons was performed on the Illumina HiSeq platform. The authors' analysis ran thus. Synthetic template baselines were used to correct PCR bias computationally, reads within Hamming distance 2 were collapsed, and singletons that could not be merged were discarded. By aligning reads against IMGT, V, D and J genes, CDR3 length, and insertions or deletions at six rearrangement sites were assigned. Within each subset, clonotype counts were normalized to the number of sorted cells before true diversity and Gini coefficients were calculated with the tcR R package. Repertoire sharing was quantified using the overlap coefficient calculated on TCRB nucleotide sequences. Out-of-frame TCRB sequences from naive cells were analyzed to stand in for the pre-selection repertoire. Held by TCRdb, this immuneACCESS table contains in-frame sequences only and omits some clones. Under half of the omission traces to an unresolved V gene where checked; the cause of the rest is unknown. V, J and clone size were drawn from that table, and D and trimming were deduced from the DNA. The sample table holds under 950,000 clones, of which 15% to 20% were seen once. The ten most abundant clones make up about 0.02% of the sample.

Each donor gave one peripheral blood draw, averaging approximately 110 mL, which was collected into heparinised tubes. A BD FACSAria II was used to sort naive, central memory, regulatory and stem cell-like memory CD4+ T cells with a panel that included CD45RO, CCR7, CD25, CD127, CD95 and CD27. A purity above 95% was achieved for all sorted populations. PBMCs were isolated immediately by Lymphoprep density gradient centrifugation and stained directly without culture. To minimize batch effects, samples were stained and sorted in pairs, one healthy donor with one patient per experiment. From a lookup of the germline V gene, CDR1 and CDR2 are SGHRS and YFSETQ. Compared with germline, V lacks 4 bases and J lacks 3 bases; bases without a gene match: 3. Counted from cysteine to phenylalanine, this CDR3 has 14 amino acids. Only CDR3 DNA is held: 42 bases, read in frame from base 1.

Sequenced input: naive CD4+ T cells from blood. Sample cell subset or site, as interpreted from the label and publication: true naive CD4+ T cells. The clonotype originates from a woman aged 18-29 years in good health. The rearrangement joined TRBV5-1 to TRBJ2-7, and TRBD2 aligns with 11 junction nucleotides. The encoded CDR3 is CASSNGLAGYEQYF. The nucleotides read TGCGCCAGCAGCAACGGACTAGCGGGCTACGAGCAGTACTTC.